This T cell receptor beta chain is from a study of shared clonotypes between healthy human individuals. Sequencing was performed with immunoSEQ multiplex PCR; in TCRdb, only in-frame clones are kept and a portion is missing. Of more than 2 million clones in the sample, roughly 95% were seen once. The receptor's source is a man aged 18 to 29 in good health. Sequences were obtained from naive CD4+ T cells sorted from blood. Described subset: CD45RA+ positively selected.

Here the CDR3 reads CASSLGTGTGNQPQHF. As DNA, the CDR3 is TGTGCCAGCAGCTTGGGTACCGGGACAGGCAATCAGCCCCAGCATTTT. The gene calls are TRBV5-6 and TRBJ1-5, with 7 bases aligning to TRBD1. After removal of 0 bases from V and 2 bases from J, the junction contained 5 bases not matched to a gene. This CDR3 comprises 16 residues. CDR1 SGHDT and CDR2 YYEEEE come from the germline V gene.